The rows below give T cell receptor beta chains drawn from one sample of a study of vaccination effects on CD4 cells after COVID-19. These receptors' targets are unknown. The protocol was immunoSEQ multiplex PCR, while the TCRdb copy is restricted to in-frame clones and leaves out a portion. The data contain 41,000 or so clones, 77% of them singletons. This material consisted of CD4+ T cells from PBMCs cultured with HCoV-NL63 spike peptides, taken before COVID-19 vaccination. The receptors derive from a human donor who received a COVID-19 vaccine. Both conserved end residues are part of each CDR3. The D gene is left open where the match is weak.

d_gene: -; v_gene: TRBV11-2; j_gene: TRBJ1-4; CDR3aa: CASSPAGTRVLFF
d_gene: -; v_gene: TRBV2; j_gene: TRBJ1-5; CDR3aa: CASSALLWDDSNQPQHF
d_gene: TRBD1; v_gene: TRBV5-1; j_gene: TRBJ2-3; CDR3aa: CASSVRTGGPADTQYF
d_gene: -; v_gene: TRBV19; j_gene: TRBJ1-1; CDR3aa: CASSIGPGWNTEAFF
d_gene: -; v_gene: TRBV28; j_gene: TRBJ2-5; CDR3aa: CASSFEPAYQETQYF
d_gene: -; v_gene: TRBV6-1; j_gene: TRBJ2-3; CDR3aa: CASSEAALLYTQYF
d_gene: TRBD1; v_gene: TRBV24-1; j_gene: TRBJ1-3; CDR3aa: CATSDDRQGAGNTIYF
d_gene: -; v_gene: TRBV6-5; j_gene: TRBJ2-1; CDR3aa: CASRQQGDEQFF
d_gene: -; v_gene: TRBV19; j_gene: TRBJ1-5; CDR3aa: CASSLSVGGNQPQHF
d_gene: -; v_gene: TRBV18; j_gene: TRBJ1-4; CDR3aa: CASSRGDDEKLFF
d_gene: TRBD2; v_gene: TRBV5-5; j_gene: TRBJ2-1; CDR3aa: CASSFSGGANEQFF
d_gene: TRBD1; v_gene: TRBV5-3; j_gene: TRBJ1-3; CDR3aa: CARSLVGQPDSGNTIYF
d_gene: TRBD1; v_gene: TRBV28; j_gene: TRBJ1-2; CDR3aa: CASTTGSRGPYGYTF
d_gene: -; v_gene: TRBV19; j_gene: TRBJ2-3; CDR3aa: CASSIGTGLGTDTQYF
d_gene: -; v_gene: TRBV5-6; j_gene: TRBJ1-2; CDR3aa: CASSLGRNYGYTF
d_gene: TRBD2; v_gene: TRBV4-3; j_gene: TRBJ2-5; CDR3aa: CASSQGFGAGGPQTQYF
d_gene: -; v_gene: TRBV6-5; j_gene: TRBJ1-1; CDR3aa: CASSRGRNTEAFF
d_gene: TRBD1; v_gene: TRBV30; j_gene: TRBJ1-2; CDR3aa: CAWSLAGGRGYGYTF
d_gene: -; v_gene: TRBV7-2; j_gene: TRBJ1-1; CDR3aa: CASSERGFTNTEAFF
d_gene: TRBD2; v_gene: TRBV5-1; j_gene: TRBJ2-1; CDR3aa: CASGMTWGGNEQFF
d_gene: -; v_gene: TRBV24-1; j_gene: TRBJ2-1; CDR3aa: CATEGRGPYNEQFF
d_gene: TRBD2; v_gene: TRBV7-2; j_gene: TRBJ2-6; CDR3aa: CASSLKAGGSSGANVLTF
d_gene: TRBD1; v_gene: TRBV29-1; j_gene: TRBJ2-1; CDR3aa: CSAADRVGVNEQFF
d_gene: -; v_gene: TRBV6-2/TRBV6-3; j_gene: TRBJ2-1; CDR3aa: CASSYRLGERYSYNEQFF
d_gene: TRBD2; v_gene: TRBV7-3; j_gene: TRBJ2-1; CDR3aa: CASSLTGTSGLNEQFF
d_gene: TRBD1; v_gene: TRBV11-3; j_gene: TRBJ2-3; CDR3aa: CASSLEVFRTGDFTDTQYF
d_gene: -; v_gene: TRBV6-5; j_gene: TRBJ1-2; CDR3aa: CASISTGRDNYGYTF
d_gene: TRBD1; v_gene: TRBV18; j_gene: TRBJ1-5; CDR3aa: CASSLGQADNQPQHF
d_gene: -; v_gene: TRBV3-1/TRBV3-2; j_gene: TRBJ1-1; CDR3aa: CASRETPGTNTEAFF
d_gene: -; v_gene: TRBV27; j_gene: TRBJ1-1; CDR3aa: CASSFLGMSTEAFF
d_gene: TRBD1; v_gene: TRBV3-1/TRBV3-2; j_gene: TRBJ2-2; CDR3aa: CASRPDRAGTGELFF
d_gene: -; v_gene: TRBV4-3; j_gene: TRBJ2-1; CDR3aa: CASSQRQYNEQFF
d_gene: -; v_gene: TRBV5-1; j_gene: TRBJ1-1; CDR3aa: CASSLRTGAEAFF
d_gene: -; v_gene: TRBV5-4; j_gene: TRBJ1-6; CDR3aa: CASSLEPNSYNSPLHF
d_gene: -; v_gene: TRBV18; j_gene: TRBJ2-5; CDR3aa: CASSLQVTQETQYF
d_gene: TRBD1; v_gene: TRBV12-5; j_gene: TRBJ2-3; CDR3aa: CASGLPWTGALMSTDTQYF
d_gene: TRBD2; v_gene: TRBV9; j_gene: TRBJ2-2; CDR3aa: CASSVLSGTGELFF
d_gene: -; v_gene: TRBV2; j_gene: TRBJ1-2; CDR3aa: CASRMGHPASYGYTF
d_gene: -; v_gene: TRBV18; j_gene: TRBJ2-3; CDR3aa: CASSPYRARGPLTDTQYF
d_gene: TRBD1; v_gene: TRBV7-3; j_gene: TRBJ2-2; CDR3aa: CASSHGDRDMGELFF
d_gene: -; v_gene: TRBV5-1; j_gene: TRBJ1-4; CDR3aa: CASSRSNEKLFF
d_gene: TRBD1; v_gene: TRBV7-3; j_gene: TRBJ2-6; CDR3aa: CASSLTSETGGGGANVLTF
d_gene: -; v_gene: TRBV18; j_gene: TRBJ2-5; CDR3aa: CASSREGGPRETQYF
d_gene: -; v_gene: TRBV5-1; j_gene: TRBJ1-2; CDR3aa: CASSLVPDVNYGYTF
d_gene: TRBD1; v_gene: TRBV19; j_gene: TRBJ1-5; CDR3aa: CASSITGGGNQPQHF
d_gene: -; v_gene: TRBV6-5; j_gene: TRBJ1-1; CDR3aa: CASSYSRAGEAFF
d_gene: -; v_gene: TRBV19; j_gene: TRBJ1-5; CDR3aa: CASSRGTGSNQPQHF
d_gene: -; v_gene: TRBV6-6; j_gene: TRBJ1-2; CDR3aa: CASSYSQGSYGYTF
d_gene: TRBD1; v_gene: TRBV2; j_gene: TRBJ1-5; CDR3aa: CASSVEGAGQPQHF
d_gene: -; v_gene: TRBV25-1; j_gene: TRBJ1-4; CDR3aa: CASSTSTDATNEKLFF
d_gene: TRBD1; v_gene: TRBV6-2/TRBV6-3; j_gene: TRBJ1-1; CDR3aa: CASSRQGMTEAFF